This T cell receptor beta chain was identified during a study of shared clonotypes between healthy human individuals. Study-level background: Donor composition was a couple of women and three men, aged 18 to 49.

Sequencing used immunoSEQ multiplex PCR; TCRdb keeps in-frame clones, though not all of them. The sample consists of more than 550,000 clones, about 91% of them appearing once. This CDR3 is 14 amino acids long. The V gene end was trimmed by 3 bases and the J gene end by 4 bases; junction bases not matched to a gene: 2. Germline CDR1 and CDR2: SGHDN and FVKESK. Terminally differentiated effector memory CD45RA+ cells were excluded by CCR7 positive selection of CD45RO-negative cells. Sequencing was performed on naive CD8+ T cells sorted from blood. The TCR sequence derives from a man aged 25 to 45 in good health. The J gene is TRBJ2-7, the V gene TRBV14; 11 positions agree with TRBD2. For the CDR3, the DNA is TGTGCCAGCAGCCATAGACTAGCGGGGTACGAGCAGTACTTC. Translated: CASSHRLAGYEQYF.